Shown below are 14 T cell receptor beta chains from a single sample sequenced in a study of blood T cell repertoires in COVID-19. Only in-frame clones appear in the TCRdb table, and some are missing; sequencing was by immunoSEQ multiplex PCR. The sample records tens of thousands of clones, about 86% being singletons. The sample taken for sequencing was peripheral blood. These receptors all come from a human donor in a cohort sampled during active COVID-19.

This rearrangement joins TRBV28 to TRBJ2-5; D unresolved. V was cut by 5 bases and J by 1 base, with 8 bases left in between. The CDR3 is 13 amino acids. Germline V CDR1 and CDR2: MDHEN, SYDVKM. The CDR3 sequence is CASSPRSQETQYF. For the CDR3, the DNA is TGTGCCAGCAGTCCGCGCTCCCAAGAGACCCAGTACTTC.

In regard to this clone: This sample includes further DNA sequences coding for the same CDR3. This chain uses TRBV2 with TRBJ1-2, with D possibly TRBD1 on 6 matching bases. Germline assignment: CDR1 SNHLY and CDR2 FYNNEI. The ends were cut back, 3 bases at V and 5 bases at J, with 13 bases in the middle. The CDR3 sequence is 14 residues long. This chain's CDR3 is CASSDRRGAYGYTF. The CDR3 DNA reads as TGTGCCAGCAGTGATAGGCGGGGGGCGTATGGCTACACCTTC. The entire variable domain, with the rest obtained from reference TRBV2 and TRBJ1-2, is as follows: EPEVTQTPSHQVTQMGQEVILRCVPISNHLYFYWYRQILGQKVEFLVSFYNNEISEKSEIFDDQFSVERPDGSNFTLKIRSTKLEDSAMYFCASSDRRGAYGYTFGSGTRLTVV.

The CDR3 bases are TGTGCCAGCAGTCGCCCCAGTCGTTCTGGGGCCAACGTCCTGACTTTC. Its translation is CASSRPSRSGANVLTF. The rearrangement uses TRBV6-4 and TRBJ2-6; D unclear. This CDR3 has 16 amino acids. With 5 bases removed from V and 1 base from J, the gap between germline ends came to 12 bases. From germline, CDR1 is MRHNA and CDR2 SNTAGT.

This clone turned up a few times. V is TRBV28 and J is TRBJ1-2, with D maybe TRBD1 (5 bases). The CDR3 contains 14 residues. Germline-derived CDR1 and CDR2 are MDHEN and SYDVKM. V shed 5 bases and J shed 3 bases, with 13 bases lying between them. This chain's CDR3 is CASSLPAGHYGYTF. The CDR3 region has the DNA TGTGCCAGCAGTCTCCCCGCAGGGCACTATGGCTACACCTTC.

In DNA form, the CDR3 reads TGTGCCAGCAGTTTCGCCGGGACAGGGGGCTACAATGAGCAGTTCTTC. It is translated as CASSFAGTGGYNEQFF. The genes are TRBV6-5 and TRBJ2-1; TRBD1 agrees at 11 bases. J lost 3 bases, V lost 4 bases, and 5 bases had no gene match. The CDR3 covers 16 residues. Germline lookup yields CDR1 MNHEY and CDR2 SVGAGI.

The chain recombines TRBV6-4 with TRBJ2-1; 14 bases line up with TRBD2. The germline CDR1 and CDR2 sequences are MRHNA and SNTAGT. The length of the CDR3 is 13 residues. The V gene end was trimmed by 8 bases and the J gene end by 10 bases; junction bases not matched to a gene: 4. CDR3 protein: CASGLAGGGEQFF. In nucleotides, the CDR3 is TGTGCCAGCGGACTAGCGGGGGGAGGAGAGCAGTTCTTC.

The chain employs TRBV18 and TRBJ1-2; D possibly corresponds to TRBD1 (5 bases). Germline values: CDR1 KGHSH, CDR2 LQKENI. The CDR3 runs 16 residues. The V end was cut by 3 bases, the J end by 5 bases, with 19 bases between. The CDR3 DNA reads TGTGCCAGCTCACCCCGGGGAGGGGAGGATTTTTATGGCTACACCTTC. It translates to CASSPRGGEDFYGYTF.

The chain employs TRBV7-8 and TRBJ1-2, with TRBD1 identical over 8 bases. Germline V gene lookup returns CDR1 SGHVS and CDR2 FQNEAQ. The CDR3 spans 13 residues. V dropped 5 bases and J dropped 5; count of bases not matched to a gene: 4. CDR3 in amino acids: CASSPGQVYGYTF. CDR3 in DNA: TGTGCCAGCAGCCCGGGACAGGTTTATGGCTACACCTTC.

This clone was seen a handful of times. This chain connects TRBV27 to TRBJ2-7, with D possibly matching TRBD2 (6 bases). The length of the CDR3 is 14 residues. V was shortened by 0 bases and J by 7 bases, with 13 bases between the two germline ends. Germline loops: CDR1 MNHEY, CDR2 SMNVEV (reference sequence). This CDR3 reads CASSLSGGRGEQYF. DNA of the CDR3: TGTGCCAGCAGTTTATCGGGGGGACGGGGAGAGCAGTACTTC.

V and J are TRBV5-4 and TRBJ2-1, with 8 bases fitting TRBD2. The CDR3 is made up of 16 amino acids. Germline CDR1 and CDR2: SGHNT and YYREEE (reference sequence). Trimming removed 9 bases from V and 3 bases from J; junction bases left unmatched: 14. The CDR3 sequence: CATAPGGTSLYNEQFF. For the CDR3, the DNA is TGTGCCACCGCCCCGGGAGGGACTAGTCTCTACAATGAGCAGTTCTTC.

This rearrangement joins TRBV12-3 or TRBV12-4 to TRBJ2-7; 7 nucleotides agree with TRBD1. The CDR3 spans 12 residues. With 5 bases clipped from V and 4 bases from J, the junction kept 2 bases outside the gene matches. DNA for the CDR3: TGTGCCAGCAGTCGACAGGGATACGAGCAGTACTTC. It encodes CASSRQGYEQYF.

The chain couples TRBV6-2 or TRBV6-3 to TRBJ1-5; D is unclear. There are 15 residues in the CDR3. The V gene lost 3 bases and the J gene lost 3 bases, with 12 bases spanning the gap. Germline CDR1 is MNHEY and CDR2 is SVGEGT. The CDR3 reads CASSYRRELNQPQHF. The DNA for the CDR3 is TGTGCCAGCAGTTATCGGAGGGAACTCAATCAGCCCCAGCATTTT.

This CDR3 reads CSVRRGNGETQYF. The DNA for the CDR3 is TGCAGCGTGCGCAGAGGGAACGGGGAGACCCAGTACTTC. V is TRBV29-1 and J is TRBJ2-5; possibly TRBD2 for D (5 bases). Trimming removed 6 bases at V and 5 bases at J, with 16 bases between. Germline V gene data show CDR1 as SQVTM and CDR2 as ANQGSEA. The CDR3 covers 13 residues.

The gene calls are TRBV18 and TRBJ2-2; D unclear. The CDR3 consists of 15 residues. Germline V CDR1 and CDR2: KGHSH, LQKENI. Trimming took 3 bases from V and 2 from J, leaving 10 bases between them. The CDR3 reads CASSPILLNTGELFF. In DNA form, the CDR3 reads TGTGCCAGCTCACCGATACTTCTAAACACCGGGGAGCTGTTTTTT.